This T cell receptor (beta chain) was observed in a study of OX40 agonist ivuxolimab in advanced cancers. A note on the overall study: The costimulatory receptor OX40 (CD134) was targeted by ivuxolimab, a fully human IgG2 agonistic monoclonal antibody. Intravenous ivuxolimab was administered to patients every 2 weeks at six dose levels: 0.01, 0.1, 0.3, 1.5, 3 and 10 mg/kg. Of the approximately 50 dose-escalation patients, hepatocellular carcinoma was present in 19, melanoma in around 15, renal cell carcinoma in 9 and head and neck cancer in 9. The dose-escalation cohort was around 83% male with a mean age of around 62 years, ranging from roughly 20 to 80. Patients were allowed to have had prior anti-PD-1, anti-PD-L1 or anti-CTLA-4 therapy, and 40% of the dose-escalation patients had previously received checkpoint inhibitors. Partial responses occurred in three dose-escalation patients, of whom one had hepatocellular carcinoma and two had cutaneous melanoma. Peripheral TCRbeta sequencing was intended to test whether TCR sequence diversity was altered and clonal T-cell expansion was caused by ivuxolimab. The monotherapy dose-escalation portion (N ≈ 52 patients) of the phase I ivuxolimab trial is reported in the paper.

As concerns this clone: The antigen this receptor binds is unknown. Base qualities are not provided; no much larger clone lies one nucleotide away. The same CDR3 also results from other DNA sequences found in this sample.

On the study overall, not on this receptor specifically: Clonal expansion of both CD4+ and CD8+ blood T cells was observed from baseline to week 6 at doses 0.1 to 3.0 mg/kg. Which antigens the clonally expanded peripheral T cells were specific for was not determined. On average, CD8+ T cells showed more expanded clones than CD4+ T cells after ivuxolimab. In the 0.1-3.0 mg/kg groups, partial responders were among the patients with the lowest normalized peripheral clonal expansion, particularly in CD8+ T cells. Low levels of normalized T-cell clonal expansion were also seen in some patients who did not respond.

Genomic DNA was extracted from sorted cells for sequencing of the TCRbeta CDR3 region. TCRbeta CDR3 regions were sequenced using the immunoSEQ Assay. Here the immuneACCESS table is served through TCRdb, limited to in-frame sequences with V and J called. Missing clones are a known gap in these copies; in checked studies unresolved V genes cover under half, and the rest lacks a known reason. The sample contains about 51,000 clones, around 77% of them found a single time. The ten largest clones add up to over 2% of the sample. The trial excluded patients who had a history of autoimmune disease or who were on systemic immunosuppression. In every dose cohort, peripheral blood was drawn for TCR sequencing at baseline, cycle 4 day 1, and cycle 7 day 1. The samples were drawn from a first-in-human, open-label, multicenter phase I dose-escalation trial of ivuxolimab. Adults with locally advanced or metastatic melanoma, renal cell carcinoma, hepatocellular carcinoma or head and neck squamous cell carcinoma were enrolled in the trial. Before TCR sequencing, CD4+ and CD8+ T cells were separately sorted from peripheral blood.

The germline V gene gives CDR1 as MNHNS and CDR2 as SASEGT. CDR3 length: 14 amino acids, cysteine to phenylalanine. Only the CDR3 part of the read is kept: 42 bases, read in frame from the first base. V and J are truncated by 3 bases and 0 bases respectively, leaving an intervening sequence of 5 bases. Recombination connected TRBV6-1 to TRBJ2-2; the D region possibly corresponds to TRBD1 (5 bases align). This sequence was found in an adult with an advanced solid tumor such as melanoma, head and neck, liver or kidney cancer. Material: CD4+ or CD8+ T cells sorted from blood, obtained in a trial of the OX40 agonist ivuxolimab. The CDR3 protein sequence reads: CASSDRANTGELFF. The sequenced DNA: TGTGCCAGCAGTGACAGGGCGAACACCGGGGAGCTGTTTTTT.